Below, 23 T cell receptor beta chains from the same sample are listed, as sequenced in a study of blood T cell repertoires in COVID-19. Repertoires were generated with immunoSEQ multiplex PCR, while TCRdb's copy carries only in-frame clones and drops some. This sample has more than 55,000 clones, with around 80% found just once. The sequenced sample was peripheral blood. The receptor source for this set is an elderly woman with acute or convalescent COVID-19.

This clone appeared a single time. V is TRBV3-1 (or the pseudogene TRBV3-2) and J is TRBJ2-3; 10 nucleotides agree with TRBD1. The germline V gene encodes CDR1 LGHDT and CDR2 YNNKEL (reference sequence). Trimming at V came to 3 bases and at J to 6 bases, leaving 6 bases not matched to a gene. The CDR3 loop spans 15 amino acids. This chain's CDR3 is CASSQTGGAGDTQYF. The CDR3 nucleotides read TGTGCCAGCAGCCAGACAGGGGGCGCGGGTGATACGCAGTATTTT.

Worth noting for this clone: An end of the junction differs from the germline gene, which may be a read error. The genes are TRBV6-5 and TRBJ2-7, with D possibly matching TRBD1 (6 bases). The CDR3 sequence is 12 residues long. Germline-derived CDR1 and CDR2 are MNHEY and SVGAGI. CDR3 amino acids: CASSPQGYAQYF. The CDR3 nucleotides are TGTGCCAGCAGCCCACAGGGTTACGCGCAGTACTTC.

V gene TRBV5-6 combines with J gene TRBJ1-1; no reliable D call. Germline V gives CDR1 SGHDT, CDR2 YYEEEE. V gave up 3 bases and J gave up 10 bases, with 19 bases separating them. The CDR3 covers 14 residues. The CDR3 nucleotides read TGTGCCAGCAGCTCACCTAACTCGTTGTTCCGAGCTTTCTTT. It codes for CASSSPNSLFRAFF.

The chain employs TRBV4-1 and TRBJ2-7; the D gene is possibly TRBD1 (6 bases). Germline V gene sequence: CDR1 MGHRA, CDR2 YSYEKL. Deletions cut 7 bases from V and 3 bases from J, with 22 bases between. The CDR3 contains 16 residues. The CDR3: CASTPRGSSANYEQYF. The CDR3 region has the DNA TGCGCCAGCACCCCTAGGGGGTCCAGTGCCAACTACGAGCAGTACTTC.

The rearrangement links TRBV27 to TRBJ1-1; D remains unclear. V shed 5 bases and J shed 11 bases, with 21 bases lying between them. Germline-derived CDR1 and CDR2 are MNHEY and SMNVEV (reference sequence). This CDR3 comprises 14 residues. The CDR3 nucleotides read TGTGCCAGCAGTACCGGCGGTAGTGGAGCATTGGCTTTCTTT. This translates into CASSTGGSGALAFF.

CDR3 in amino acids: CASRYQGGAGNTIYF. The CDR3, as DNA: TGTGCCAGTCGATATCAGGGAGGCGCTGGAAACACCATATATTTT. This chain links TRBV19 with TRBJ1-3; a possible D gene is TRBD1 (5 bases). Between the trimmed V and J ends, which lost 8 bases and 2 bases, there was a span of 16 bases. CDR1 is LNHDA and CDR2 is SQIVND in the germline V gene (reference sequence). The CDR3 consists of 15 residues.

The chain recombines TRBV28 with TRBJ2-2; perhaps TRBD1 as D (6 bases). Trimming took 5 bases from V and 6 from J, leaving 16 bases between them. The CDR3 totals 15 residues. CDR1 and CDR2 from the germline V gene are MDHEN and SYDVKM. The chain's CDR3 is CASSPRPGAPGELFF. The CDR3 bases are TGTGCCAGCAGTCCTCGGCCAGGGGCCCCCGGGGAGCTGTTTTTT.

The chain couples TRBV5-6 to TRBJ1-4; tentatively, D is TRBD1 (5 bases). V lost 4 bases, J lost 5 bases, and 15 bases lay in between. CDR3 size: 15 residues. The germline V gene has CDR1 SGHDT and CDR2 YYEEEE. This chain's CDR3 is CASSRYWTSNEKLFF. CDR3 sequence (DNA): TGTGCCAGCAGCAGATATTGGACAAGCAATGAAAAACTGTTTTTT.

The rearrangement joins TRBV10-2 to TRBJ2-7; no clear D. The germline V gene has CDR1 WSHSY and CDR2 SAAADI. The CDR3 runs 13 residues. Trimming shortened V by 3 bases and J by 0 bases, and 6 bases separated the two germline ends. CDR3 residues: CASSDYSSYEQYF. In DNA form, the CDR3 reads TGCGCCAGCAGTGACTACAGCTCCTACGAGCAGTACTTC.

This clone was recorded at least ten times. The chain combines TRBV6-6 with TRBJ2-7; tentatively, D is TRBD1 (5 bases). V lost 2 bases, J lost 2 bases, and 7 bases lay in between. Germline V gene lookup returns CDR1 MNHNY and CDR2 SVGAGI (reference sequence). The CDR3 loop spans 13 amino acids. CDR3 nucleotides: TGTGCCAGCAGTTACGGGGCTACCTACGAGCAGTACTTC. It yields the protein CASSYGATYEQYF.

The chain joins TRBV6-6 to TRBJ2-5; TRBD2 aligns across 9 bases. The V and J ends lost 6 bases and 2 bases, in that order; junction bases with no gene match: 1. In germline, CDR1 is MNHNY, CDR2 SVGAGI (reference sequence). The CDR3 runs to 13 residues. The CDR3 region is CASRAGGQETQYF. In nucleotides, the CDR3 is TGTGCCAGCAGGGCGGGGGGGCAAGAGACCCAGTACTTC.

The chain recombines TRBV5-4 with TRBJ1-4; 8 bases are shared with TRBD1. The CDR3 length is 16 residues. Germline V gene data show CDR1 as SGHNT and CDR2 as YYREEE (reference sequence). J lost 7 bases, V lost 0 bases, and 8 bases had no gene match. The CDR3 loop reads CASSLGSAGGGEKLFF. In DNA form, the CDR3 reads TGTGCCAGCAGCTTGGGGTCGGCAGGGGGCGGTGAAAAACTGTTTTTT.

V usage is TRBV5-4 and J usage is TRBJ1-5, with 7 bases aligning to TRBD1. CDR3 length: 15 residues. The germline V gene encodes CDR1 SGHNT and CDR2 YYREEE (reference sequence). V gave up 5 bases and J gave up 4 bases; unmatched junction bases: 9. This CDR3 is CASSTQGNSNQPQHF. The DNA for the CDR3 is TGTGCCAGCAGTACACAGGGGAACTCAAATCAGCCCCAGCATTTT.

This CDR3 is CAWSVQGVRGYTF. CDR3 DNA sequence: TGTGCCTGGAGTGTACAGGGGGTGAGGGGCTACACCTTC. The chain recombines TRBV30 with TRBJ1-2; 8 nucleotides line up with TRBD1. V shed 0 bases and J 8 bases; nucleotides not matched to a gene: 5. Germline V gene sequence: CDR1 GTSNPN, CDR2 SVGIG (reference sequence). The CDR3 is made up of 13 amino acids. The full variable domain, completed using reference TRBV30 and TRBJ1-2, is SQTIHQWPATLVQPVGSPLSLECTVEGTSNPNLYWYRQAAGRGLQLLFYSVGIGQISSEVPQNLSASRPQDRQFILSSKKLLLSDSGFYLCAWSVQGVRGYTFGSGTRLTVV.

The V and J genes are TRBV19 and TRBJ2-3; 7 positions agree with TRBD2. The V gene end was trimmed by 3 bases and the J gene end by 4 bases; junction bases not matched to a gene: 1. The CDR3 spans 13 residues. CDR1 and CDR2 (germline): LNHDA, SQIVND (reference sequence). CDR3 loop: CASSIRGADTQYF. CDR3 coding DNA: TGTGCCAGTAGTATCCGGGGGGCAGATACGCAGTATTTT.

CDR3 in amino acids: CASGKDSQNQPQHF. CDR3 in DNA: TGTGCCAGCGGGAAGGACAGCCAAAATCAGCCCCAGCATTTT. The chain recombines TRBV2 with TRBJ1-5, with D perhaps matching TRBD1 (6 bases). V was shortened by 8 bases and J by 4 bases, with 15 bases between the two germline ends. Per germline, CDR1 SNHLY and CDR2 FYNNEI. The CDR3 has 14 residues.

The CDR3 loop reads CASSLDRVDQPQHF. For the CDR3, the DNA is TGTGCCAGCAGCTTAGACAGGGTAGATCAGCCCCAGCATTTT. The V gene is TRBV11-2, the J gene TRBJ1-5, with TRBD1 as a possible D gene (5 bases). This CDR3 spans 14 amino acids. V gave up 0 bases and J gave up 5 bases, with 8 bases separating them. Germline V gives CDR1 SGHAT, CDR2 FQNNGV.

The chain has TRBV19 and TRBJ2-3, with 8 bases that match TRBD2. CDR1 and CDR2 (germline): LNHDA, SQIVND (reference sequence). The length of the CDR3 is 16 residues. V shed 4 bases, J shed 1 base, and the junction held 7 bases outside the gene matches. CDR3 protein: CASSTQRGLGTDTQYF. CDR3 bases: TGTGCCAGTAGTACCCAGCGGGGGTTGGGCACAGATACGCAGTATTTT. Drawing the rest from reference TRBV19 and TRBJ2-3, the complete variable domain is DGGITQSPKYLFRKEGQNVTLSCEQNLNHDAMYWYRQDPGQGLRLIYYSQIVNDFQKGDIAEGYSVSREKKESFPLTVTSAQKNPTAFYLCASSTQRGLGTDTQYFGPGTRLTVL.

About this clone: The identical CDR3 is also encoded by other nucleotide sequences in the sample. V gene TRBV5-1 combines with J gene TRBJ2-1; 7 bases fit TRBD2. This CDR3 has 15 amino acids. Germline-derived CDR1 and CDR2 are SGHRS and YFSETQ. Trimming cost V 2 bases and J 0 bases; bases outside gene matches: 2. The CDR3 DNA reads TGCGCCAGCAGCTTCGGGGGGAGCTCCTACAATGAGCAGTTCTTC. Its protein is CASSFGGSSYNEQFF.

This clone was seen a handful of times. The V call is TRBV3-1 (or the pseudogene TRBV3-2), the J call TRBJ1-4; D not resolved. CDR3 length: 13 amino acids. Looked up from germline, CDR1 is LGHDT and CDR2 is YNNKEL (reference sequence). V lost 4 bases, J lost 7 bases, and 10 bases lay in between. Written as DNA, the CDR3 is TGTGCCAGCAGCCTGGGCAGTGCTGAAAAACTGTTTTTT. This encodes CASSLGSAEKLFF.

The chain recombines TRBV9 with TRBJ2-5; D may be TRBD2 (6 bases). The CDR3 runs 14 residues. The V end lost 3 bases, the J end lost 5 bases, and 14 bases lay between the germline ends. CDR1 is SGDLS, CDR2 YYNGEE, per germline. The CDR3 nucleotides read TGTGCCAGCAGCGGAAACGGGGGAAGGGAGACCCAGTACTTC. This encodes CASSGNGGRETQYF.

This sequence joins TRBV7-9 and TRBJ2-3; TRBD1 agrees at 7 bases. The germline V gene encodes CDR1 SEHNR and CDR2 FQNEAQ (reference sequence). The V segment lost 6 bases and the J segment 11 bases; nucleotides outside the gene matches: 14. This CDR3 comprises 14 residues. The CDR3 DNA reads TGTGCCAGCAGTCTAGGAACGACAGGGATTGGGCAGTATTTT. Translating gives CASSLGTTGIGQYF. The whole variable domain, remainder taken from reference TRBV7-9 and TRBJ2-3, is DTGVSQNPRHKITKRGQNVTFRCDPISEHNRLYWYRQTLGQGPEFLTYFQNEAQLEKSRLLSDRFSAERPKGSFSTLEIQRTEQGDSAMYLCASSLGTTGIGQYFGPGTRLTVL.

This chain uses TRBV5-4 with TRBJ2-3; 10 nucleotides match TRBD2. Germline-derived CDR1 and CDR2 are SGHNT and YYREEE (reference sequence). The CDR3 consists of 15 residues. Trimming cost V 7 bases and J 9 bases; bases outside gene matches: 14. The chain's CDR3 is CASRSQRGGASTQYF. For the CDR3, the DNA is TGTGCCAGCCGAAGTCAGCGGGGGGGCGCCTCCACGCAGTATTTT.